Below, one T cell receptor (beta chain) is given with its context. Germline CDR1 LNHDA, CDR2 SQIVND (reference sequence). V gave up 6 bases and J gave up 5 bases, with 22 bases separating them. This CDR3 is 16 amino acids long. The assay was immunoSEQ multiplex PCR, and TCRdb's table has in-frame clones only and misses some. Seen here are more than 300,000 clones, around 89% observed once, and the top ten hold under 1.1%. The data stem from a study of blood T cell repertoires in COVID-19. In the study overall: Acute and convalescent COVID-19 specimens originated in the United States, Italy and Spain. The cDNA or gDNA used as material had been derived from T cells, B-cell-depleted T cells, or PBMCs.

Recruited during active infection, patients (from Seattle) were subsequently followed longitudinally. This clonotype originated in a woman in her thirties or forties with COVID-19, enrolled during active disease. The gene calls are TRBV19 and TRBJ1-2; D call uncertain. Sequencing was performed on peripheral blood. The CDR3 DNA is TGTGCCAGTAGGACTATTCAGTTCGGGCCCTATTATGGCTACACCTTC. Its protein product is CASRTIQFGPYYGYTF.